This T cell receptor (beta chain) was sequenced during a study of cytomegalovirus exposure and HLA in healthy donors. Whole-study findings and limits: A further, later analysis showed that HLA-associated TCR beta chains (compared with equally common others) were more clonally expanded.

Trimming shortened V by 3 bases and J by 0 bases, and 18 bases separated the two germline ends. Per the germline V gene, CDR1 is ENHRY and CDR2 is SYGVKD. The CDR3 consists of 18 residues. Primers: 60 Vbeta forward and 13 Jbeta reverse. Produced via immunoSEQ multiplex PCR; TCRdb's table is partial and in-frame only. The data show about 140,000 clones, with over 70% seen just once and approximately 15% held by the top ten. Points on this clone: The antigen is not known.

The receptor's source is a woman in her 40s in good health and CMV-seronegative. The genes are TRBV10-3 and TRBJ1-3; D unclear. Input material: PBMCs. CDR3 coding DNA: TGTGCCATCAGTGAAGGAGACACGGGAGGCTACTCTGGAAACACCATATATTTT. Its translation is CAISEGDTGGYSGNTIYF.